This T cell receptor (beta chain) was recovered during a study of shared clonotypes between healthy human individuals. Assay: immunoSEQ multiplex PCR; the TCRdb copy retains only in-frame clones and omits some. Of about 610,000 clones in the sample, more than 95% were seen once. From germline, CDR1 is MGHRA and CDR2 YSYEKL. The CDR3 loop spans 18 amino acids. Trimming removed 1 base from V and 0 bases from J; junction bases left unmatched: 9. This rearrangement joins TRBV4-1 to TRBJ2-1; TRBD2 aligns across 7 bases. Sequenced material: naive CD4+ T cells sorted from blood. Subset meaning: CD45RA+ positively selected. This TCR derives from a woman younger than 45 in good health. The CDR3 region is CASSQALADLSSYNEQFF. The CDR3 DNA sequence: TGCGCCAGCAGCCAAGCCCTAGCGGACTTAAGCTCCTACAATGAGCAGTTCTTC.